Listed below are T cell receptor beta chains from one sample, sequenced in a study of blood T cell repertoires in COVID-19. The assay was immunoSEQ multiplex PCR, and TCRdb's table has in-frame clones only and misses some. The sample includes about 100,000 clones, roughly 89% of them seen just once. Input material: peripheral blood. Receptors were obtained from a woman aged 45-60 years with COVID-19, enrolled during active disease. The CDR3 runs from the conserved cysteine through the conserved F or W. D genes are given only for firm matches. Size values are once, few and many counts, or a class for expanded clones, and some rows have none.

abundance,j_gene,d_gene,v_gene,CDR3aa,CDR3nt
NA,TRBJ2-5,NA,TRBV14,CASRSTNQEAQYF,TGTGCCAGCAGATCAACGAACCAAGAGGCCCAGTACTTC
NA,TRBJ2-2,TRBD1,TRBV30,CAWSVRGTGVNTGELFF,TGTGCCTGGAGTGTACGCGGGACAGGGGTGAACACCGGGGAGCTGTTTTTT
NA,TRBJ2-3,TRBD2,TRBV5-4,CASKPAPGLAGTDTQYF,TGTGCCAGCAAACCTGCACCGGGACTAGCGGGCACAGATACGCAGTATTTT
NA,TRBJ2-2,NA,TRBV2,CASKVGTARGELFF,TGTGCCAGCAAGGTCGGGACTGCTCGCGGGGAGCTGTTTTTT
NA,TRBJ1-5,NA,TRBV7-2,CASSLQQNSNQPQHF,TGTGCCAGCAGCCTACAGCAAAATAGCAATCAGCCCCAGCATTTT
NA,TRBJ1-1,NA,TRBV6-1,CASRGHNTEAFF,TGTGCCAGCAGGGGGCACAACACTGAAGCTTTCTTT
NA,TRBJ1-5,TRBD1,TRBV11-2,CASSSGQGNQPQHF,TGTGCCAGCAGCTCCGGACAGGGCAATCAGCCCCAGCATTTT
NA,TRBJ1-6,TRBD1,TRBV27,CASRGQGAYSPLHF,TGTGCCAGCAGGGGACAGGGGGCATATTCACCCCTCCACTTT
NA,TRBJ1-1,TRBD1,TRBV19,CASSIGDRGSTEAFF,TGTGCCAGTAGTATTGGGGACAGGGGGAGCACTGAAGCTTTCTTT
NA,TRBJ1-6,NA,TRBV6-5,CASSPGVNSPLHF,TGTGCCAGCAGTCCCGGGGTTAATTCACCCCTCCACTTT
once,TRBJ2-7,NA,TRBV5-1,CASSLIARGAYEQYF,TGCGCCAGCAGCTTGATAGCCAGGGGGGCCTACGAGCAGTACTTC
NA,TRBJ1-2,TRBD1,TRBV6-5,CASSPSTGGYGYTF,TGTGCCAGCAGTCCATCGACAGGGGGATACGGCTACACCTTC
NA,TRBJ2-5,NA,TRBV5-1,CASSWGGGSGETQYF,TGCGCCAGCAGCTGGGGCGGGGGCTCGGGAGAGACCCAGTACTTC
NA,TRBJ1-2,TRBD1,TRBV28,CASSSGQIRGYTF,TGTGCCAGCAGTTCGGGACAGATTCGAGGCTACACCTTC
NA,TRBJ1-5,NA,TRBV6-4,CASSEYPNQPQHF,TGTGCCAGCAGTGAATATCCCAATCAGCCCCAGCATTTT
NA,TRBJ2-2,NA,TRBV27,CASSMGSRYTGELFF,TGTGCCAGCAGTATGGGCAGCAGATACACCGGGGAGCTGTTTTTT
NA,TRBJ1-1,NA,TRBV3-1/TRBV3-2,CASSQDRSRGDTEAFF,TGTGCCAGCAGCCAAGATCGGTCCAGGGGAGATACTGAAGCTTTCTTT
NA,TRBJ2-2,NA,TRBV6-2/TRBV6-3,CASSSTRAHTGELFF,TGTGCCAGCAGTTCGACGCGGGCCCACACCGGGGAGCTGTTTTTT
NA,TRBJ2-1,TRBD1,TRBV7-3,CASSFTGDEQFF,TGTGCCAGCAGCTTTACAGGGGATGAGCAGTTCTTC
NA,TRBJ1-2,TRBD1,TRBV2,CASTLRTGGFDYGYTF,TGTGCCAGCACCCTCCGGACAGGGGGGTTTGACTATGGCTACACCTTC
NA,TRBJ1-5,NA,TRBV7-2,CASSFEGLSNQPQHF,TGTGCCAGCAGCTTCGAGGGCCTTAGCAATCAGCCCCAGCATTTT
NA,TRBJ1-5,NA,TRBV19,CASSGREYNQPQHF,TGTGCCAGTAGTGGGCGGGAGTACAATCAGCCCCAGCATTTT
NA,TRBJ2-7,NA,TRBV7-2,CASSPVPSYEQYF,TGTGCCAGCAGCCCCGTCCCCTCCTACGAGCAGTACTTC
NA,TRBJ2-5,NA,TRBV3-1/TRBV3-2,CASSQGGLQETQYF,TGTGCCAGCAGCCAAGGGGGCCTCCAAGAGACCCAGTACTTC